Following are 15 T cell receptor beta chains from one sample sequenced in a study of molecular identifiers for immune sequencing clone quantification. MiXCR was run by TCRdb on the PCR reads, yielding one entry per CDR3 protein. The table lists about 510,000 distinct CDR3 sequences, roughly 26% of them singletons. What was sequenced was naive CD8+ T cells from blood, with Jurkat cell RNA spiked in. As to subset: FACS-sorted CD8+CD4-CCR7+CD45RA+ naive T cells. The receptors stem from a human donor in good health. Some libraries in this study had Jurkat cell RNA spiked in.

Details on this clonotype: A much larger clone sits a single nucleotide away, making a read error possible. This CDR3 is CASSQSTGDGNTIYF. The CDR3 bases are TGCGCCAGCAGCCAATCGACAGGGGATGGAAACACCATATATTTT. The chain employs TRBV4-3 and TRBJ1-3, with 8 bases fitting TRBD1. The trim removed 2 bases at V and 3 bases at J, leaving 3 bases unmatched. The CDR3 spans 15 residues. The germline V gene encodes CDR1 LGHNA and CDR2 YSLEER.

This clonotype was observed many times. The chain recombines TRBV7-6 with TRBJ1-1; no clear D. The CDR3 covers 14 residues. V was shortened by 4 bases and J by 4 bases, with 13 bases between the two germline ends. Germline CDR1 and CDR2: SGHVS and FNYEAQ. The CDR3, as DNA: TGTGCCAGCAGCTCTACCCCCATGAGCACTGAAGCTTTCTTT. Translating it yields CASSSTPMSTEAFF.

The gene calls are TRBV12-3 or TRBV12-4 and TRBJ2-1, with 7 bases aligning to TRBD1. The ends lost 5 bases at V and 5 bases at J; junction bases unmatched: 9. The CDR3 sequence is 15 residues long. The CDR3 loop reads CASSRSWDSNNEQFF. In DNA, the CDR3 is TGTGCCAGCAGTCGTTCATGGGACAGCAACAATGAGCAGTTCTTC.

With regard to this clonotype: Given a much more abundant clone one base away, this may be a read error. The chain has TRBV12-3 or TRBV12-4 and TRBJ1-6, with a weak D call TRBD1 (5 bases). The length of the CDR3 is 16 residues. Trimming removed 3 bases at V and 7 bases at J, with 16 bases between. The CDR3 nucleotides read TGTGCCAGCAGTTTCAACAGGCCAGGGAAAAATTCACCCCTCCACTTT. The encoded protein is CASSFNRPGKNSPLHF.

This sequence joins TRBV30 and TRBJ2-7, with D maybe TRBD2 (6 bases). The germline V gene has CDR1 GTSNPN and CDR2 SVGIG (reference sequence). V was pared by 0 bases and J by 4 bases, with 13 bases between. This CDR3 region has 14 residues. The CDR3 spells CAWSVRGRTYEQYF. DNA for the CDR3: TGTGCCTGGAGTGTACGGGGGAGAACATACGAGCAGTACTTC. Combining the CDR3 with reference TRBV30 and TRBJ2-7 gives the whole variable domain SQTIHQWPATLVQPVGSPLSLECTVEGTSNPNLYWYRQAAGRGLQLLFYSVGIGQISSEVPQNLSASRPQDRQFILSSKKLLLSDSGFYLCAWSVRGRTYEQYFGPGTRLTVT.

This chain's CDR3 is CASSESRLADQETQYF. The CDR3 DNA is TGCGCCAGCAGTGAGTCGAGGCTAGCGGATCAAGAGACCCAGTACTTC. The chain employs TRBV10-1 and TRBJ2-5, with TRBD2 matching over 7 bases. With V trimmed by 0 bases and J by 2 bases, 6 bases remained unmatched. Germline CDR1 and CDR2: WNHNN and SYGVQD (reference sequence). The CDR3 has 16 amino acids.

The rearrangement links TRBV11-2 to TRBJ2-3; D is possibly TRBD1 (5 bases). The length of the CDR3 is 17 residues. The V end was cut by 1 base, the J end by 2 bases, with 16 bases between. Germline V gene sequence: CDR1 SGHAT, CDR2 FQNNGV. The CDR3 here is CASSLVSGAILTDTQYF. CDR3 DNA: TGTGCCAGCAGCTTAGTGAGTGGGGCGATTCTCACAGATACGCAGTATTTT.

As for this clonotype: This sequence may be a read error, since a much larger clone differs from it by one base. This rearrangement joins TRBV7-3 to TRBJ2-1; D tentatively fits TRBD1 or TRBD2 (5 bases each). Deletions cut 4 bases from V and 8 bases from J, with 12 bases between. The CDR3 sequence is 13 residues long. CDR1 and CDR2 (germline): SGHTA, FQGTGA. Here the CDR3 reads CASSSFGTDEQFF. The CDR3 nucleotides are TGTGCCAGCAGCTCGTTCGGGACGGATGAGCAGTTCTTC.

On this clonotype: A much larger clone sits a single nucleotide away, making a read error possible. The chain joins TRBV5-3 to TRBJ2-7; D not resolved. TRBV5-3 is annotated as an ORF whose role is uncertain. This CDR3 is 15 amino acids long. Trimming removed 10 bases from V and 1 base from J, with 21 bases in between. This chain's CDR3 is CAGSPSFGGSYEQYF. CDR3 nucleotides: TGTGCCGGCAGCCCCTCGTTCGGTGGATCCTACGAGCAGTACTTC.

There are a few counts of this clonotype. The V call is TRBV19, the J call TRBJ1-5, with D unclear. Germline V gene sequence: CDR1 LNHDA, CDR2 SQIVND (reference sequence). Trimming cost V 6 bases and J 1 base, with 7 bases left between them. There are 13 residues in the CDR3. The CDR3 loop reads CASSFPSNQPQHF. The CDR3, as DNA: TGTGCCAGTAGCTTCCCAAGCAATCAGCCCCAGCATTTT.

This clonotype was detected ten times or more. This chain connects TRBV27 to TRBJ2-7; D ambiguous. Germline V gene lookup returns CDR1 MNHEY and CDR2 SMNVEV (reference sequence). Trimming pared 8 bases from V and 8 bases from J, leaving 13 bases between. The length of the CDR3 is 11 residues. CDR3 region: CASGTIGQQYF. The CDR3 nucleotides are TGTGCCAGCGGCACCATCGGTCAGCAGTACTTC.

In its sample, this clonotype was seen a few times. This chain uses TRBV6-5 with TRBJ2-7; 8 nucleotides line up with TRBD2. The trim removed 0 bases at V and 4 bases at J, leaving 11 bases unmatched. The CDR3 contains 17 residues. CDR1 and CDR2 (germline): MNHEY, SVGAGI. CDR3 protein: CASSYSTVGTSIYEQYF. CDR3 nucleotide sequence: TGTGCCAGCAGTTACTCAACGGTTGGGACTAGTATATACGAGCAGTACTTC.

The sample holds one count of this clonotype. A clone one base away is much larger, so this may be a read error. The chain has TRBV7-8 and TRBJ1-5; 7 nucleotides match TRBD1. This CDR3 contains 15 residues. Unmatched junction bases numbered 5, after V lost 6 bases and J lost 0 bases. Germline CDR1 is SGHVS and CDR2 is FQNEAQ. The CDR3 is CASRLDRDSNQPQHF. In DNA form, the CDR3 reads TGTGCCAGCAGACTCGACAGGGATAGCAATCAGCCCCAGCATTTT.

This clonotype has a handful of counts. The chain recombines TRBV24-1 with TRBJ1-1; D gene ambiguous. Looked up from germline, CDR1 is KGHDR and CDR2 is SFDVKD. V lost 6 bases, J lost 4 bases, and 11 bases lay in between. CDR3 length: 13 residues. The chain's CDR3 is CATSLGSATEAFF. The DNA for the CDR3 is TGTGCCACCAGTCTCGGGTCGGCCACTGAAGCTTTCTTT.

This clonotype was counted ten times or more. The chain is built from TRBV20-1 and TRBJ2-4; TRBD1 matches 9 bases. The CDR3 length is 21 residues. Germline trimming cut 0 bases from V and 6 bases from J; bases unmatched to any gene: 24. Per the germline V gene, CDR1 is DFQATT and CDR2 is SNEGSKA (reference sequence). The CDR3 DNA follows: TGCAGTGCTAGAGATCTTTTAGGACAGGGGTTTAGTTTGCCCTTGGGAAACATTCAGTACTTC. Protein sequence: CSARDLLGQGFSLPLGNIQYF.